The 8 T cell receptor beta chains presented below share a single source sample, sequenced in a study of tumour-infiltrating T cells in Burkitt lymphoma. Assay: immunoSEQ multiplex PCR; the TCRdb copy retains only in-frame clones and omits some. The table has about a thousand clones, around 82% seen once. Sequences were obtained from tumor tissue. All receptors come from a human donor with Burkitt lymphoma. Some clones in this sample may be carry-over from other donors' samples.

The chain is built from TRBV29-1 and TRBJ1-1; possibly TRBD1 for D (5 bases). This CDR3 is 11 amino acids long. Germline CDR1 and CDR2: SQVTM and ANQGSEA. The germline V and J ends were trimmed by 7 bases and 6 bases, with 12 bases remaining between them. CDR3 in amino acids: CSANVRAEAFF. The DNA for the CDR3 is TGCAGCGCCAATGTCAGGGCTGAAGCTTTCTTT.

The chain is built from TRBV5-6 and TRBJ2-5, with a possible D match to TRBD2 (5 bases). Germline loops: CDR1 SGHDT, CDR2 YYEEEE. Trimming shortened V by 4 bases and J by 4 bases, and 17 bases separated the two germline ends. The CDR3 sequence is 15 residues long. The CDR3 coding sequence is TGTGCCAGCAGCCGCGTGAAAGACTACCTAGAGACCCAGTACTTC. Its protein product is CASSRVKDYLETQYF.

The V gene is TRBV4-2, the J gene TRBJ2-3; D unclear. The CDR3 covers 13 residues. V was clipped by 3 bases and J by 8 bases, with 12 bases between them. CDR1 is LGHNA, CDR2 YNFKEQ, per germline. This CDR3 reads CASSQMPQGTQYF. The CDR3 DNA sequence: TGTGCCAGCAGCCAGATGCCCCAAGGTACGCAGTATTTT.

This chain joins TRBV13 and TRBJ2-1; possibly TRBD2 for D (8 bases). Per the germline V gene, CDR1 is PRHDT and CDR2 is FYEKMQ (reference sequence). The CDR3 length is 19 residues. Trimming pared 3 bases from V and 4 bases from J, leaving 25 bases between. CDR3 residues: CASSLTGSSGLKIYNEQFF. CDR3 nucleotide sequence: TGTGCCAGCAGCTTGACAGGGTCTAGCGGGCTTAAGATTTACAATGAGCAGTTCTTC.

This clone was seen once. The chain has TRBV28 and TRBJ2-3; unclear D gene. Trimming removed 4 bases from V and 6 bases from J, with 17 bases in between. CDR3 length equals 15 residues. CDR1 is MDHEN, CDR2 SYDVKM, per germline. The CDR3 nucleotides are TGTGCCAGCAGTTCCCCCCCCGAGTTGGCTGATACGCAGTATTTT. The encoded protein is CASSSPPELADTQYF.

This clone has only a few counts. The J gene is TRBJ2-7, the V gene TRBV18; maybe TRBD1 (6 bases). Germline CDR1 KGHSH, CDR2 LQKENI. V was shortened by 3 bases and J by 5 bases, with 11 bases between the two germline ends. This CDR3 comprises 13 residues. CDR3 DNA sequence: TGTGCCAGCTCACCTGGCAGGGACAACGAGCAGTACTTC. Translation: CASSPGRDNEQYF.

The genes are TRBV28 and TRBJ1-3; the D is unclear. Looked up from germline, CDR1 is MDHEN and CDR2 is SYDVKM. This CDR3 contains 14 residues. The germline V and J ends were trimmed by 3 bases and 3 bases, with 9 bases remaining between them. The CDR3 is CASSFRAGGNTIYF. The CDR3 DNA is TGTGCCAGCAGTTTTCGGGCCGGTGGAAACACCATATATTTT.

V is TRBV28 and J is TRBJ2-5, with D maybe TRBD2 (6 bases). Deletions cut 5 bases from V and 4 bases from J, with 14 bases between. In germline, CDR1 is MDHEN, CDR2 SYDVKM. This CDR3 is built from 14 residues. As DNA, the CDR3 is TGTGCCAGCAGTCGCCCGGGACTCGGAGAGACCCAGTACTTC. Encoded protein: CASSRPGLGETQYF.